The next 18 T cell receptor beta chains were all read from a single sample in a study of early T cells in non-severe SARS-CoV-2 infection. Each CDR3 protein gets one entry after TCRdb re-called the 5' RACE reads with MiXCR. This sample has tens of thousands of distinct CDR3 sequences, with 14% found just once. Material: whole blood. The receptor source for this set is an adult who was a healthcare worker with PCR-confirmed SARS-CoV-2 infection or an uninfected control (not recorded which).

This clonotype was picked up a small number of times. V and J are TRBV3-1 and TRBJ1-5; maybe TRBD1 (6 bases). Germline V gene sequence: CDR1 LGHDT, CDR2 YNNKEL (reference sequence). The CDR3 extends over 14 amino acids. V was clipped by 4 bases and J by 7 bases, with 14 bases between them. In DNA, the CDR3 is TGTGCCAGCAGCCCCAGGGGAGGGGGACAGCCCCAGCATTTT. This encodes CASSPRGGGQPQHF.

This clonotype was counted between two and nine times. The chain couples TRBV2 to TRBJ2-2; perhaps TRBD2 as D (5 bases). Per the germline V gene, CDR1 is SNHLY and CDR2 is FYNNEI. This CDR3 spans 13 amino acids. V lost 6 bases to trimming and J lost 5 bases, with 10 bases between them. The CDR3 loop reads CASRLGETGELFF. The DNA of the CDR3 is TGTGCCAGCAGACTCGGGGAAACCGGGGAGCTGTTTTTT.

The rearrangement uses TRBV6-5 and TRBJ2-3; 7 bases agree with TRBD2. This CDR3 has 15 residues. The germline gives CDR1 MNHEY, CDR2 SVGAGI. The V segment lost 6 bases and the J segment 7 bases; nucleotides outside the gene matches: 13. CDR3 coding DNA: TGTGCCAGCAGACCAGCGGGGCCTTCCCAAAATACGCAGTATTTT. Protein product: CASRPAGPSQNTQYF.

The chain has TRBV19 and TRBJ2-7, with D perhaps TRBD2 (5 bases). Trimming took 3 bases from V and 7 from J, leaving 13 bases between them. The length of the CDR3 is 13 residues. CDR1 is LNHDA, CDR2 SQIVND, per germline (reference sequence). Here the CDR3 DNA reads TGTGCCAGTAGTATTAGTCCGGGAACGGAGCAGTACTTC. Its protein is CASSISPGTEQYF.

CDR3 DNA: TGTGCCAGCAGTTACTCGGGACAGTATCCACCCCTCCACTTT. Translation gives CASSYSGQYPPLHF. The V gene is TRBV6-5, the J gene TRBJ1-6, with 7 bases fitting TRBD1. The germline V gene encodes CDR1 MNHEY and CDR2 SVGAGI. This CDR3 has 14 residues. V was clipped by 0 bases and J by 11 bases; unmatched bases: 4.

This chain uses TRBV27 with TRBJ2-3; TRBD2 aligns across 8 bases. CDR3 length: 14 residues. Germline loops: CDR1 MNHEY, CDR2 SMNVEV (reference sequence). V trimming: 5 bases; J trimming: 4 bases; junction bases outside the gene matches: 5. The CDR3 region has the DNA TGTGCCAGCAGTCCCCCGGGGGGGGCAGATACGCAGTATTTT. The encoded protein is CASSPPGGADTQYF.

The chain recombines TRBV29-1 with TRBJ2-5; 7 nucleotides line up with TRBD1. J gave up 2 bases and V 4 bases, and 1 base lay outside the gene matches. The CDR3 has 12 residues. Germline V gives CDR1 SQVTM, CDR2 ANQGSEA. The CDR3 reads CSVGGQQETQYF. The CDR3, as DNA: TGCAGCGTTGGGGGACAGCAAGAGACCCAGTACTTC. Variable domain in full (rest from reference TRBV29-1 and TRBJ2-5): SAVISQKPSRDICQRGTSLTIQCQVDSQVTMMFWYRQQPGQSLTLIATANQGSEATYESGFVIDKFPISRPNLTFSTLTVSNMSPEDSSIYLCSVGGQQETQYFGPGTRLLVL.

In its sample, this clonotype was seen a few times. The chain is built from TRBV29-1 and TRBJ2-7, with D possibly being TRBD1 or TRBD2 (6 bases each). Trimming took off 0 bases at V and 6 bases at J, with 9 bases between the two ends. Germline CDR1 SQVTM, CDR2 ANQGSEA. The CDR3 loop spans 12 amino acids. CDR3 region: CSVEEGGSEQYF. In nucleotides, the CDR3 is TGCAGCGTTGAAGAAGGGGGGAGCGAGCAGTACTTC.

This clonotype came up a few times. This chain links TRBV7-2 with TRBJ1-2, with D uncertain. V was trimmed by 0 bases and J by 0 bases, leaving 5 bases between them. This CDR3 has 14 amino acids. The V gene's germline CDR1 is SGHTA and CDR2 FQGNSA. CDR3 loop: CASSLAMANYGYTF. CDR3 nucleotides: TGTGCCAGCAGCTTAGCGATGGCTAACTATGGCTACACCTTC.

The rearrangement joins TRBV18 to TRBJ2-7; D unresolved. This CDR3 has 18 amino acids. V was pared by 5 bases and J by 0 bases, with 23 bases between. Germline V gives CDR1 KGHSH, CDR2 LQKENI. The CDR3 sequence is CASSSSPADVKSSYEQYF. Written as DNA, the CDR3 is TGTGCCAGCTCATCCTCCCCCGCGGACGTAAAGAGCTCCTACGAGCAGTACTTC.

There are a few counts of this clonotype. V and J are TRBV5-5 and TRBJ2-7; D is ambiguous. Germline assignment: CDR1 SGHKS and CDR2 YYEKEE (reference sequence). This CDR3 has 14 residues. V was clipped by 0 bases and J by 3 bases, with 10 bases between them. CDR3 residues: CASSLVGEDYEQYF. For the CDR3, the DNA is TGTGCCAGCAGCTTGGTCGGCGAAGACTACGAGCAGTACTTC. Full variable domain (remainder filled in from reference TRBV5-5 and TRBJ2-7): DAGVTQSPTHLIKTRGQQVTLRCSPISGHKSVSWYQQVLGQGPQFIFQYYEKEERGRGNFPDRFSARQFPNYSSELNVNALLLGDSALYLCASSLVGEDYEQYFGPGTRLTVT.

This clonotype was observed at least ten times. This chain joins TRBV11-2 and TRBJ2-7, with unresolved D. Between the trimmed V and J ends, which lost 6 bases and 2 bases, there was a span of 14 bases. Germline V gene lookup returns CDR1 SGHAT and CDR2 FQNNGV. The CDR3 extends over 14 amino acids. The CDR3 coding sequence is TGTGCCAGCAGGTCCCTGAAATCCCCCTACGAGCAGTACTTC. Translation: CASRSLKSPYEQYF. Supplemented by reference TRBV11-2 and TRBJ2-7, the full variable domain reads EAGVAQSPRYKIIEKRQSVAFWCNPISGHATLYWYQQILGQGPKLLIQFQNNGVVDDSQLPKDRFSAERLKGVDSTLKIQPAKLEDSAVYLCASRSLKSPYEQYFGPGTRLTVT.

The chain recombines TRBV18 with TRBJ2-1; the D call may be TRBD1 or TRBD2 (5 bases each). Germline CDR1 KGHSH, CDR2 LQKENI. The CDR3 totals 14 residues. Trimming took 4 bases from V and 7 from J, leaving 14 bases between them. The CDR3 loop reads CASSQGTMGNEQFF. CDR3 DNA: TGTGCCAGCTCACAGGGGACGATGGGGAATGAGCAGTTCTTC.

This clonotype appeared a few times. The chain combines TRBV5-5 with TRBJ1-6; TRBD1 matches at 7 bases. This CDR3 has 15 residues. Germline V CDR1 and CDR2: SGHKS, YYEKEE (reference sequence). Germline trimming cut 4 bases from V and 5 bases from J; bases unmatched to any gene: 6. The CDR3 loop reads CASSLRDSNNSPLHF. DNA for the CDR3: TGTGCCAGCAGCCTTAGGGACAGCAATAATTCACCCCTCCACTTT.

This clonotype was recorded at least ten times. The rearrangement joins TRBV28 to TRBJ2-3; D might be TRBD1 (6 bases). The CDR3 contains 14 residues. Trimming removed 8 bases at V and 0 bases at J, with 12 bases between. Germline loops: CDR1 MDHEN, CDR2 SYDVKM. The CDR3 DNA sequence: TGTGCCAGCTCGGGACAAACTAGCACAGATACGCAGTATTTT. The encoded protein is CASSGQTSTDTQYF. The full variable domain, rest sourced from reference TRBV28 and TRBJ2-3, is DVKVTQSSRYLVKRTGEKVFLECVQDMDHENMFWYRQDPGLGLRLIYFSYDVKMKEKGDIPEGYSVSREKKERFSLILESASTNQTSMYLCASSGQTSTDTQYFGPGTRLTVL.

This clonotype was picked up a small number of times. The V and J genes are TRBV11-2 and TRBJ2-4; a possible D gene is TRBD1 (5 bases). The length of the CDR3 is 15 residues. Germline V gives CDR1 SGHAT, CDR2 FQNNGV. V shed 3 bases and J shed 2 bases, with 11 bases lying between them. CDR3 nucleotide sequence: TGTGCCAGCAGCTTCGCAGGGCTATCCAAAAACATTCAGTACTTC. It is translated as CASSFAGLSKNIQYF.

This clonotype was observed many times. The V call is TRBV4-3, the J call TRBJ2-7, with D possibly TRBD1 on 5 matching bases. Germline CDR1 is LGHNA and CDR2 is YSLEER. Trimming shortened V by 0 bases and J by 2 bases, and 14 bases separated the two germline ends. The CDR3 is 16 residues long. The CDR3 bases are TGCGCCAGCAGCCAAGATTTCCCAGGGCCGACCTACGAGCAGTACTTC. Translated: CASSQDFPGPTYEQYF.

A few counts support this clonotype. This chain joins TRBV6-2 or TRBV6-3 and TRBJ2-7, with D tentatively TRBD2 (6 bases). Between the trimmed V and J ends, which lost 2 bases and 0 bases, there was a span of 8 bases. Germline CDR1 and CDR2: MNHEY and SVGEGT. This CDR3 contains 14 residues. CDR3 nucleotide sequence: TGTGCCAGCAGTTACAGCGGGCACTCCTACGAGCAGTACTTC. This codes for CASSYSGHSYEQYF.